Shown below are 14 T cell receptor beta chains from a single sample sequenced in a study of cytomegalovirus exposure and HLA in healthy donors. It was with 60 Vbeta and 13 Jbeta primers that the PCR ran. Libraries were prepared by immunoSEQ multiplex PCR; TCRdb keeps only in-frame clonotypes and omits some of them. This table holds about 130,000 clones, 65% to 70% found once. Specimen: PBMCs. The receptors here all came from a human donor in good health.

V and J are TRBV7-9 and TRBJ2-1, with 10 bases fitting TRBD2. CDR3 length equals 19 residues. The trim removed 0 bases at V and 7 bases at J, leaving 15 bases unmatched. The germline V gene has CDR1 SEHNR and CDR2 FQNEAQ (reference sequence). The CDR3 spells CASSLAFYGLAGARNEQFF. The CDR3, as DNA: TGTGCCAGCAGCTTAGCGTTTTACGGTCTAGCGGGAGCGAGGAATGAGCAGTTCTTC.

A single count supports this clone. This rearrangement joins TRBV18 to TRBJ2-3; TRBD1 matches at 8 bases. The CDR3 sequence is 17 residues long. Germline assignment: CDR1 KGHSH and CDR2 LQKENI. V was clipped by 6 bases and J by 1 base; unmatched bases: 12. As DNA, the CDR3 is TGTGCCAGCTCGCCGGGGACAGGAGGGGTTGGCACAGATACGCAGTATTTT. The encoded protein is CASSPGTGGVGTDTQYF.

The rearrangement links TRBV19 to TRBJ2-7, with 11 positions matching TRBD2. The CDR3 extends over 15 amino acids. Germline lookup yields CDR1 LNHDA and CDR2 SQIVND (reference sequence). Losses at the gene ends were 6 bases for V and 4 bases for J; bases not matched to a gene: 8. CDR3 sequence: CASSELAGGFYEQYF. CDR3 nucleotides: TGTGCCAGTAGCGAGCTAGCGGGAGGTTTTTACGAGCAGTACTTC.

The chain carries TRBV9 and TRBJ2-1, with TRBD2 matching over 8 bases. There are 17 residues in the CDR3. V lost 5 bases to trimming and J lost 2 bases; unmatched junction nucleotides: 12. The germline V gene encodes CDR1 SGDLS and CDR2 YYNGEE. This chain's CDR3 is CASSDPPGLVTYNEQFF. As DNA, the CDR3 is TGTGCCAGCAGTGACCCTCCGGGACTAGTGACCTACAATGAGCAGTTCTTC.

This clone was seen more than once but under ten times. V and J are TRBV6-5 and TRBJ2-3; D might be TRBD1 (5 bases). The germline V gene has CDR1 MNHEY and CDR2 SVGAGI. This CDR3 spans 15 amino acids. V shed 6 bases and J shed 0 bases, with 13 bases lying between them. The CDR3 bases are TGTGCCAGCAGCCGACAACAGGCTAGCACAGATACGCAGTATTTT. This gives the protein CASSRQQASTDTQYF.

The chain is built from TRBV19 and TRBJ2-5; D unclear. The germline V gene has CDR1 LNHDA and CDR2 SQIVND (reference sequence). CDR3 length: 14 amino acids. Between the trimmed V and J ends, which lost 1 base and 5 bases, there was a span of 11 bases. CDR3 nucleotide sequence: TGTGCCAGTAGTATAGGTTCAGCCGGGGAGACCCAGTACTTC. Protein product: CASSIGSAGETQYF.

CDR3 loop: CASSDPSGRAAGANVLTF. DNA of the CDR3: TGTGCCAGCAGCGACCCTAGCGGGAGGGCGGCTGGGGCCAACGTCCTGACTTTC. This rearrangement joins TRBV5-4 to TRBJ2-6; 12 bases map to TRBD2. CDR1 and CDR2 from the germline V gene are SGHNT and YYREEE (reference sequence). V shed 4 bases, J shed 2 bases, and the junction held 7 bases outside the gene matches. This CDR3 comprises 18 residues.

This clone was seen only a few times. This sequence joins TRBV2 and TRBJ2-3, with D tentatively TRBD2 (6 bases). With 7 bases removed from V and 4 bases from J, the gap between germline ends came to 21 bases. Per germline, CDR1 SNHLY and CDR2 FYNNEI. This CDR3 contains 16 residues. The CDR3 loop is CASNPRTGARADTQYF. In DNA form, the CDR3 reads TGTGCCAGCAATCCCCGGACGGGAGCTCGCGCAGATACGCAGTATTTT.

The chain is built from TRBV2 and TRBJ2-3, with D unclear. Germline V gene sequence: CDR1 SNHLY, CDR2 FYNNEI. V dropped 0 bases and J dropped 5 bases, with 9 bases sitting between them. The CDR3 contains 14 residues. The CDR3 DNA sequence: TGTGCCAGCAGTGAAGCGCTTATGAGAGATACGCAGTATTTT. Translation gives CASSEALMRDTQYF.

The V call is TRBV5-4, the J call TRBJ2-7; 8 positions agree with TRBD1. Germline V lookup: CDR1 SGHNT, CDR2 YYREEE (reference sequence). The CDR3 totals 16 residues. V lost 4 bases, J lost 7 bases, and 16 bases stayed unmatched. The CDR3 loop reads CASSVPAGQGAREQYF. Here the CDR3 DNA reads TGTGCCAGCAGCGTCCCCGCCGGGCAGGGGGCGCGAGAGCAGTACTTC.

The V gene is TRBV2, the J gene TRBJ2-2, with TRBD1 as a possible D gene (8 bases). Germline assignment: CDR1 SNHLY and CDR2 FYNNEI. There are 16 residues in the CDR3. V was shortened by 0 bases and J by 6 bases, with 14 bases between the two germline ends. CDR3 sequence reads: CASSEAWTGRAGELFF. As DNA, the CDR3 is TGTGCCAGCAGTGAAGCGTGGACAGGGAGGGCCGGGGAGCTGTTTTTT.

This chain connects TRBV5-1 to TRBJ2-3; unclear D gene. Germline CDR1 is SGHRS and CDR2 is YFSETQ. The length of the CDR3 is 14 residues. Trimming removed 3 bases from V and 5 bases from J, with 13 bases in between. The CDR3 DNA reads as TGCGCCAGCAGCTCTCGGCTAACAGAAGATACGCAGTATTTT. Residues: CASSSRLTEDTQYF.

This clone was seen once. V is TRBV2 and J is TRBJ2-2; TRBD2 matches 9 bases. With V trimmed by 9 bases and J by 0 bases, 2 bases remained unmatched. CDR3 length equals 14 residues. Germline assignment: CDR1 SNHLY and CDR2 FYNNEI. In DNA, the CDR3 is TGTGCCAGAGGGACTAGCTCGAACACCGGGGAGCTGTTTTTT. Its translation is CARGTSSNTGELFF.

The chain couples TRBV15 to TRBJ1-1; D not certain. V was shortened by 1 base and J by 1 base, with 4 bases between the two germline ends. The CDR3 runs 13 residues. Per germline, CDR1 LNHNV and CDR2 YYDKDF (reference sequence). CDR3: CATSRAGNTEAFF. As DNA, the CDR3 is TGTGCCACCAGCAGAGCAGGGAACACTGAAGCTTTCTTT.